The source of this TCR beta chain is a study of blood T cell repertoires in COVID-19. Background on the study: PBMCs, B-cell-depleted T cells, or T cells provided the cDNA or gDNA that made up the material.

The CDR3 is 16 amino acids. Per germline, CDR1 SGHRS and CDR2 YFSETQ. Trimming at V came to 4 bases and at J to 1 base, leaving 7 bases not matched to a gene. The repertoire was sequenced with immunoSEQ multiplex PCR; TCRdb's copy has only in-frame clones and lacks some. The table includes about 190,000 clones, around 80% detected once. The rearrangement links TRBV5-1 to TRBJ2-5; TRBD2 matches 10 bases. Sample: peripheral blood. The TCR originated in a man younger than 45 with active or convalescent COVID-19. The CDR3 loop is CASSPPAGGLQETQYF. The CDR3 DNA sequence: TGCGCCAGCAGCCCGCCAGCGGGAGGGCTCCAAGAGACCCAGTACTTC.